The 10 T cell receptor beta chains below come from one sample, sequenced in a study of T-cell memory formation after mild COVID-19. Each CDR3 protein is one row after TCRdb ran MiXCR on the 5' RACE reads. The sample includes 340,000 or so distinct CDR3 sequences, 10% to 15% of them seen just once. The source material was PBMCs or a T cell subset sorted from them (not recorded which). These receptors were obtained from a man between 18 and 29 years old who had mild COVID-19 (a few samples of this study predate the infection). Cell type and time point are not known.

In this sample, this clonotype turned up many times. The genes are TRBV7-2 and TRBJ2-3, with 9 bases identical to TRBD2. This CDR3 is built from 14 residues. Germline lookup yields CDR1 SGHTA and CDR2 FQGNSA. Unmatched junction bases numbered 3, after V lost 2 bases and J lost 6 bases. CDR3 sequence: CASSLLAGKDTQYF. CDR3 DNA: TGTGCCAGCAGCTTACTAGCGGGGAAGGATACGCAGTATTTT.

This clonotype has more than one count but fewer than ten. The DNA for the CDR3 is TGTGCCAGCAGTTCCCGGACAGGCGGGGGCTACACCTTC. Amino acid sequence: CASSSRTGGGYTF. This chain connects TRBV6-2 or TRBV6-3 to TRBJ1-2, with 7 bases identical to TRBD1. CDR3 length: 13 amino acids. Germline loops: CDR1 MNHEY, CDR2 SVGEGT. V lost 4 bases to trimming and J lost 8 bases; unmatched junction nucleotides: 7.

This chain connects TRBV9 to TRBJ2-3; TRBD1 agrees at 9 bases. Germline trimming cut 3 bases from V and 4 bases from J; bases unmatched to any gene: 3. Per the germline V gene, CDR1 is SGDLS and CDR2 is YYNGEE. The CDR3 is 14 amino acids. The DNA for the CDR3 is TGTGCCAGCAGCGGAACAGGGGGCGCAGATACGCAGTATTTT. The encoded protein is CASSGTGGADTQYF.

The CDR3 region has the DNA TGTGCCAGCAGCTTGATCGGGGGACCTTCCTACAATGAGCAGTTCTTC. Its translation: CASSLIGGPSYNEQFF. This chain joins TRBV7-9 and TRBJ2-1, with D tentatively TRBD2 (6 bases). Trimming took 3 bases from V and 1 from J, leaving 13 bases between them. From germline, CDR1 is SEHNR and CDR2 FQNEAQ (reference sequence). This CDR3 has 16 residues.

This clonotype came up a few times. The J gene is TRBJ2-3, the V gene TRBV27, with a weak D call TRBD2 (6 bases). CDR3 length: 15 residues. Germline CDR1 and CDR2: MNHEY and SMNVEV (reference sequence). V gave up 5 bases and J gave up 2 bases, with 14 bases separating them. DNA of the CDR3: TGTGCCAGCAGTGACGTGGCGGGGACCACAGATACGCAGTATTTT. It specifies CASSDVAGTTDTQYF.

The V and J genes are TRBV7-2 and TRBJ2-7; D is undetermined. Germline CDR1 SGHTA, CDR2 FQGNSA. The CDR3 runs 13 residues. The germline V and J ends were trimmed by 3 bases and 1 base, with 7 bases remaining between them. In DNA, the CDR3 is TGTGCCAGCAGCTTCGGAGTTTCCTACGAGCAGTACTTC. Translating gives CASSFGVSYEQYF.

The genes are TRBV9 and TRBJ2-3; 7 bases align to TRBD2. Trimming took 4 bases from V and 5 from J; bases not matched to a gene: 10. The CDR3 sequence is 15 residues long. The germline CDR1 and CDR2 sequences are SGDLS and YYNGEE. The CDR3 loop reads CASSPSRIAGDTQYF. CDR3 DNA sequence: TGTGCCAGCAGCCCTTCTCGAATAGCGGGAGATACGCAGTATTTT.

J is TRBJ2-7 and V is TRBV7-2; no firm D call. The V end was cut by 8 bases, the J end by 3 bases, with 14 bases between. Germline CDR1 SGHTA, CDR2 FQGNSA. There are 13 residues in the CDR3. As DNA, the CDR3 is TGTGCCAGCCACCCTACCCCCAGCTACGAGCAGTACTTC. Its protein product is CASHPTPSYEQYF. Combining the CDR3 with reference TRBV7-2 and TRBJ2-7 gives the whole variable domain GAGVSQSPSNKVTEKGKDVELRCDPISGHTALYWYRQSLGQGLEFLIYFQGNSAPDKSGLPSDRFSAERTGGSVSTLTIQRTQQEDSAVYLCASHPTPSYEQYFGPGTRLTVT.

The gene calls are TRBV20-1 and TRBJ2-7; the match to TRBD2 covers 8 bases. Germline CDR1 DFQATT, CDR2 SNEGSKA (reference sequence). J lost 3 bases, V lost 0 bases, and 7 bases had no gene match. The CDR3 spans 15 residues. The DNA for the CDR3 is TGCAGTGCTAGAGACCTCGGGGGGGCGTACTACGAGCAGTACTTC. Protein product: CSARDLGGAYYEQYF.

This chain links TRBV20-1 with TRBJ1-5; the D is unclear. Germline CDR1 reads DFQATT; CDR2 reads SNEGSKA (reference sequence). This CDR3 contains 16 residues. V was trimmed by 3 bases and J by 2 bases, leaving 17 bases between them. The CDR3 here is CSASPHIQVGNQPQHF. The CDR3 DNA follows: TGCAGTGCTAGTCCCCACATCCAGGTGGGCAATCAGCCCCAGCATTTT.